Listed here are 30 T cell receptor beta chains from one sample, sequenced in a study of blood T cells in healthy people across ages. PCR was performed a second time for roughly 7 to 12 cycles using a sample-barcoded 5' primer and a J-beta primer mix. Each CDR3 protein gets one entry after TCRdb re-called the 5' RACE reads with MiXCR. Here the sample spans roughly 930,000 distinct CDR3 sequences, around 46% being singletons. Source material: blood. The receptors shown here come from a man between 25 and 39 years old in good health.

V is TRBV12-3 or TRBV12-4 and J is TRBJ1-6, with TRBD1 identical over 10 bases. The CDR3 runs to 15 residues. V was clipped by 6 bases and J by 7 bases; unmatched bases: 6. For the CDR3, the DNA is TGTGCCAGCAGACGCCCGGGACAGGGGAATTCACCCCTCCACTTT. Translated: CASRRPGQGNSPLHF.

The sample holds a few counts of this clonotype. The chain is built from TRBV7-2 and TRBJ1-2; possible D gene TRBD1, 6 bases. The length of the CDR3 is 14 residues. V was shortened by 3 bases and J by 5 bases, with 13 bases between the two germline ends. Per germline, CDR1 SGHTA and CDR2 FQGNSA. In DNA form, the CDR3 reads TGTGCCAGCAGCTTCCCCGACAGGTTTTATGGCTACACCTTC. It encodes CASSFPDRFYGYTF.

Only one count was recorded for this clonotype. V gene TRBV29-1 combines with J gene TRBJ1-2, with D perhaps TRBD1 (5 bases). The length of the CDR3 is 13 residues. Trimming shortened V by 6 bases and J by 2 bases, and 13 bases separated the two germline ends. Germline V gene lookup returns CDR1 SQVTM and CDR2 ANQGSEA. The CDR3 spells CSVQAGTNYGYTF. The CDR3 nucleotides are TGCAGCGTACAGGCAGGGACGAACTATGGCTACACCTTC.

This clonotype has just a few counts. The chain uses TRBV7-2 and TRBJ2-1; 8 bases agree with TRBD1. Losses at the gene ends were 3 bases for V and 6 bases for J; bases not matched to a gene: 4. This CDR3 has 14 amino acids. Germline CDR1 is SGHTA and CDR2 is FQGNSA. The CDR3 loop is CASSLRTGSNEQFF. The CDR3 DNA follows: TGTGCCAGCAGCTTGCGGACAGGGAGCAATGAGCAGTTCTTC.

The chain uses TRBV5-1 and TRBJ2-1; 7 bases fit TRBD1. Per the germline V gene, CDR1 is SGHRS and CDR2 is YFSETQ. Trimming took 1 base from V and 10 from J; bases not matched to a gene: 14. There are 16 residues in the CDR3. The CDR3, as DNA: TGCGCCAGCAGCTTGACAGGGGTCGGGTCACTAACAGAGCAGTTCTTC. It codes for CASSLTGVGSLTEQFF.

This rearrangement joins TRBV6-4 to TRBJ2-1; weak D call: TRBD2 (7 bases). This CDR3 contains 13 residues. Germline assignment: CDR1 MRHNA and CDR2 SNTAGT. Trimming took off 4 bases at V and 7 bases at J, with 11 bases between the two ends. CDR3 DNA sequence: TGTGCCAGCAGTGCACAGGGAGGGAATGAGCAGTTCTTC. Translated, it gives CASSAQGGNEQFF.

The rearrangement uses TRBV2 and TRBJ2-2; D is ambiguous. CDR1 is SNHLY, CDR2 FYNNEI, per germline. The CDR3 is made up of 12 amino acids. Trimming removed 4 bases from V and 8 bases from J, with 8 bases in between. The CDR3 sequence is CASSGMGGELFF. The CDR3 DNA reads as TGTGCCAGCAGTGGCATGGGGGGGGAGCTGTTTTTT.

This clonotype has just a few counts. This chain joins TRBV3-1 and TRBJ2-7; perhaps D is TRBD1 or TRBD2 (5 bases each). CDR3 length: 14 amino acids. V lost 4 bases and J 3 bases, leaving 13 bases between the germline ends. Germline CDR1 is LGHDT and CDR2 is YNNKEL (reference sequence). CDR3 amino acids: CASSRPGPYYEQYF. Written as DNA, the CDR3 is TGTGCCAGCAGCCGCCCGGGACCATACTACGAGCAGTACTTC.

This clonotype was seen only once. Sequence at one end of the junction differs from germline and may be a read error. The rearrangement links TRBV9 to TRBJ2-1, with TRBD2 matching 8 bases. This CDR3 is 15 amino acids long. CDR1 SGDLS and CDR2 YYNGEE come from the germline V gene. The CDR3 sequence: CGSSEGLGGYNEQFF. The CDR3 DNA reads TGTGGCAGCAGCGAGGGACTAGGGGGATATAATGAGCAGTTCTTC.

The V call is TRBV7-9, the J call TRBJ1-1, with D possibly being TRBD1 (6 bases). CDR3 length equals 15 residues. Germline V CDR1 and CDR2: SEHNR, FQNEAQ (reference sequence). Deletions cut 4 bases from V and 0 bases from J, with 12 bases between. The CDR3 nucleotides read TGTGCCAGCAGCTCAGGACAGAATTTGAACACTGAAGCTTTCTTT. Protein product: CASSSGQNLNTEAFF.

The chain has TRBV15 and TRBJ2-5, with D unresolved. Between the trimmed V and J ends, which lost 1 base and 11 bases, there was a span of 23 bases. CDR3 length equals 16 residues. Germline V lookup: CDR1 LNHNV, CDR2 YYDKDF (reference sequence). CDR3 DNA: TGTGCCACCAGCAGAGTTCGTGGAACTTTGGCCAATGAGCAGTACTTC. It yields the protein CATSRVRGTLANEQYF.

This clonotype was seen a handful of times. The chain employs TRBV5-1 and TRBJ2-7, with D tentatively TRBD1 (6 bases). Germline V lookup: CDR1 SGHRS, CDR2 YFSETQ. V lost 7 bases and J 0 bases, leaving 14 bases between the germline ends. This CDR3 is built from 14 residues. Here the CDR3 reads CASHRDTTSYEQYF. The CDR3 nucleotides are TGCGCCAGCCACCGGGACACGACCTCCTACGAGCAGTACTTC.

There are a few counts of this clonotype. The CDR3, as DNA: TGCGCCAGCGGGGGAGGGGGCCCTGGCTACACCTTC. As protein: CASGGGGPGYTF. This sequence joins TRBV5-1 and TRBJ1-2; the match to TRBD1 covers 7 bases. Germline V gene lookup returns CDR1 SGHRS and CDR2 YFSETQ. With V trimmed by 7 bases and J by 7 bases, 7 bases remained unmatched. This CDR3 is 12 amino acids long.

The gene calls are TRBV20-1 and TRBJ2-4, with 8 bases aligning to TRBD2. The last part of the DNA fits TRBJ2-7 better; the J call may be wrong. CDR3 length equals 14 residues. Per the germline V gene, CDR1 is DFQATT and CDR2 is SNEGSKA (reference sequence). DNA of the CDR3: TGCAGTGCTCGGGGGGGGCGGGAACCAAACGAGCAGTACTTC. This codes for CSARGGREPNEQYF.

This clonotype was observed once. V gene TRBV25-1 combines with J gene TRBJ2-1; 8 nucleotides match TRBD1. The CDR3 has 13 amino acids. Germline V gene data show CDR1 as MGHDK and CDR2 as SYGVNS. V shed 7 bases, J shed 5 bases, and the junction held 4 bases outside the gene matches. The CDR3, as DNA: TGTGCCAGCAACCCGGACAGGGACAATGAGCAGTTCTTC. Amino acid sequence: CASNPDRDNEQFF.

This rearrangement joins TRBV4-1 to TRBJ2-5; D is perhaps TRBD2 (5 bases). Judging by the DNA end, TRBJ2-7 fits better; the J call may be wrong. This CDR3 has 16 amino acids. Germline V gene data show CDR1 as MGHRA and CDR2 as YSYEKL. Written as DNA, the CDR3 is TGCGCCAGCAGCCGGACTGTGTCCGAGGATCTTGACGAGCAGTACTTC. This sequence encodes CASSRTVSEDLDEQYF.

The chain has TRBV7-9 and TRBJ2-4; D possibly corresponds to TRBD2 (5 bases). The tail of the sequence fits TRBJ2-7 better, so the J call may be wrong. The CDR3 loop spans 13 amino acids. CDR1 and CDR2 from the germline V gene are SEHNR and FQNEAQ (reference sequence). As DNA, the CDR3 is TGTGCCAGCAGCACCGCCGGGGCCTACGAGCAGTACTTC. Translation gives CASSTAGAYEQYF.

The CDR3, as DNA: TGTGCCAGCAGGCCTCAGGGGAACTCCGAGCAGTACTTC. Translating gives CASRPQGNSEQYF. This chain uses TRBV7-9 with TRBJ2-7; perhaps TRBD1 as D (6 bases). CDR3 length: 13 amino acids. V dropped 6 bases and J dropped 6 bases, with 15 bases sitting between them. Germline values: CDR1 SEHNR, CDR2 FQNEAQ (reference sequence).

The chain links TRBV3-1 to TRBJ2-1, with 9 bases aligning to TRBD2. The CDR3 runs to 15 residues. The V gene end was trimmed by 5 bases and the J gene end by 3 bases; junction bases not matched to a gene: 5. CDR1 is LGHDT, CDR2 YNNKEL, per germline (reference sequence). CDR3 protein: CASSYSGGIYNEQFF. In DNA, the CDR3 is TGTGCCAGCAGCTATAGCGGGGGCATCTACAATGAGCAGTTCTTC.

This clonotype was picked up a small number of times. The chain uses TRBV6-2 or TRBV6-3 and TRBJ2-3; D perhaps matches TRBD2 (7 bases). The germline V gene has CDR1 MNHEY and CDR2 SVGEGT. The CDR3 spans 13 residues. The V end was cut by 7 bases, the J end by 6 bases, with 14 bases between. CDR3 nucleotides: TGTGCCAGCACCCACGGGGGGCCTGATACGCAGTATTTT. Its protein product is CASTHGGPDTQYF.

This clonotype was picked up a small number of times. The chain combines TRBV28 with TRBJ2-7, with D unclear. The V gene's germline CDR1 is MDHEN and CDR2 SYDVKM. The V end lost 7 bases, the J end lost 5 bases, and 12 bases lay between the germline ends. The CDR3 contains 12 residues. The CDR3 DNA sequence: TGTGCCAGCACCTCCCCCCTCCACGAGCAGTACTTC. This gives the protein CASTSPLHEQYF.

The chain joins TRBV7-9 to TRBJ2-7, with a possible D match to TRBD2 (5 bases). Germline CDR1 reads SEHNR; CDR2 reads FQNEAQ (reference sequence). This CDR3 is 16 amino acids long. Between the trimmed V and J ends, which lost 5 bases and 2 bases, there was a span of 19 bases. CDR3 coding DNA: TGTGCCAGCAGCGACACGGACTCCAAGGCGCCCTACGAGCAGTACTTC. It is translated as CASSDTDSKAPYEQYF.

This clonotype has a count of ten or more. The chain is built from TRBV11-3 and TRBJ2-3, with 9 bases aligning to TRBD1. Losses at the gene ends were 6 bases for V and 3 bases for J; bases not matched to a gene: 7. Per the germline V gene, CDR1 is SGHNT and CDR2 is YENEEA. CDR3 length equals 15 residues. CDR3 sequence: CASRPDRGATDTQYF. The CDR3 nucleotides read TGTGCCAGCAGACCCGACAGGGGGGCAACAGATACGCAGTATTTT.

The J gene is TRBJ2-7, the V gene TRBV6-5; 10 nucleotides line up with TRBD1. This CDR3 is 14 amino acids long. The germline CDR1 and CDR2 sequences are MNHEY and SVGAGI. Unmatched junction bases numbered 6, after V lost 7 bases and J lost 3 bases. The chain's CDR3 is CASTKGQGIYEQYF. In DNA, the CDR3 is TGTGCCAGCACCAAGGGACAGGGGATCTACGAGCAGTACTTC.

V is TRBV10-3 and J is TRBJ1-5; possible D gene TRBD1, 5 bases. The CDR3 contains 16 residues. V was pared by 0 bases and J by 11 bases, with 20 bases between. Germline CDR1 is ENHRY and CDR2 is SYGVKD. CDR3 coding DNA: TGTGCCATCAGTGAGTCGAGGGGCGCAGACCCCATGGCCCAGCATTTT. Translated: CAISESRGADPMAQHF.

The chain couples TRBV6-2 or TRBV6-3 to TRBJ2-7, with 10 bases aligning to TRBD2. The CDR3 sequence is 18 residues long. Germline V gene lookup returns CDR1 MNHEY and CDR2 SVGEGT. J lost 4 bases, V lost 2 bases, and 14 bases had no gene match. The chain's CDR3 is CASSYRDRLGGLAYEQYF. CDR3 coding DNA: TGTGCCAGCAGTTACCGGGACCGCCTGGGGGGACTAGCGTACGAGCAGTACTTC.

The chain uses TRBV5-4 and TRBJ2-7, with 8 bases matching TRBD1. The CDR3 contains 15 residues. V trimming: 0 bases; J trimming: 1 base; junction bases outside the gene matches: 3. The V gene's germline CDR1 is SGHNT and CDR2 YYREEE (reference sequence). Here the CDR3 DNA reads TGTGCCAGCAGCTTGGAGGGGGACAGGTCCTACGAGCAGTACTTC. Translation gives CASSLEGDRSYEQYF.

The rearrangement links TRBV28 to TRBJ2-1; perhaps D is TRBD1 or TRBD2 (6 bases each). V gave up 7 bases and J gave up 0 bases, with 13 bases separating them. Germline V gene data show CDR1 as MDHEN and CDR2 as SYDVKM. This CDR3 spans 15 amino acids. The CDR3 is CASTRGGGSYNEQFF. Written as DNA, the CDR3 is TGTGCCAGCACCCGAGGAGGGGGCTCCTACAATGAGCAGTTCTTC.

CDR3 sequence: CASRRQFVDGYTF. As DNA, the CDR3 is TGTGCCAGCAGAAGACAATTCGTGGATGGCTACACCTTC. V usage is TRBV2 and J usage is TRBJ1-2, with D unclear. From germline, CDR1 is SNHLY and CDR2 FYNNEI. The CDR3 loop spans 13 amino acids. V lost 6 bases and J 6 bases, leaving 14 bases between the germline ends.

CDR3 nucleotides: TGTGCCAGCAGCCCCCGGACAGGGGATCAGCCCCAGCATTTT. This sequence encodes CASSPRTGDQPQHF. The chain has TRBV7-2 and TRBJ1-5; TRBD1 agrees at 9 bases. Looked up from germline, CDR1 is SGHTA and CDR2 is FQGNSA. Losses at the gene ends were 5 bases for V and 5 bases for J; bases not matched to a gene: 4. The CDR3 is made up of 14 amino acids.